This T cell receptor beta chain appears in the sequencing data of a study of PD-1 blockade in classical Hodgkin lymphoma. Assay used: immunoSEQ multiplex PCR; TCRdb lists only in-frame clones, some missing. The sample includes tens of thousands of clones, about nine tenths of them seen just once. For this clone: What it binds is unknown.

Study conclusions and caveats: Complete responders had baseline diversity similar to newly diagnosed patients.

Germline V CDR1 and CDR2: MNHEY, SMNVEV (reference sequence). Trimming pared 2 bases from V and 4 bases from J, leaving 17 bases between. The CDR3 is made up of 16 amino acids. Brentuximab vedotin exposure varied, and every patient relapsed after autologous stem cell transplantation. Sequences were derived from peripheral blood mononuclear cells (PBMCs), sampled at baseline. This rearrangement joins TRBV27 to TRBJ1-2; possibly TRBD1 for D (5 bases). The source is a human donor with classical Hodgkin lymphoma. DNA of the CDR3: TGTGCCAGCAGTTTACGCCCAGGGCACCCCGTCTATGGCTACACCTTC. Its translation is CASSLRPGHPVYGYTF.